Listed here are 4 T cell receptor beta chains from one sample, sequenced in a study of vaccination effects on CD4 cells after COVID-19. The assay was immunoSEQ multiplex PCR, and TCRdb's table has in-frame clones only and misses some. This sample has 24,000 or so clones, with 77% found just once. Sequencing followed a ViraFEST assay step that expanded antigen-specific CD4+ T cells with viral peptide pools. The culture ran for approximately 10 days, and then CD4+ T cells were isolated. Infection dated between March and December 2020, before the Alpha, Beta and Delta variants reached the United States. These TCRs are of unknown antigen specificity. The starting material was CD4+ T cells from PBMCs cultured with HCoV-NL63 spike peptides, obtained before COVID-19 vaccination. These receptors all stem from a human donor who had a prior SARS-CoV-2 infection.

The rearrangement uses TRBV5-1 and TRBJ2-3, with a possible D match to TRBD2 (5 bases). The V gene's germline CDR1 is SGHRS and CDR2 YFSETQ. The CDR3 contains 14 residues. The ends were cut back, 4 bases at V and 5 bases at J, with 14 bases in the middle. The CDR3 bases are TGCGCCAGCAGCGAGGACGTCGAGGGAGATACGCAGTATTTT. Protein product: CASSEDVEGDTQYF.

A single count supports this clone. The gene calls are TRBV7-8 and TRBJ2-7, with D perhaps matching TRBD1 (7 bases). The CDR3 is 15 residues long. Germline-derived CDR1 and CDR2 are SGHVS and FQNEAQ. V shed 5 bases and J shed 2 bases, with 16 bases lying between them. The chain's CDR3 is CASSLWTGGPYEQYF. In nucleotides, the CDR3 is TGTGCCAGCAGCCTTTGGACAGGAGGGCCCTACGAGCAGTACTTC.

The chain recombines TRBV16 with TRBJ2-7; 12 bases line up with TRBD2. The CDR3 totals 18 residues. The V gene's germline CDR1 is KGHSY and CDR2 FQNENV. J lost 4 bases, V lost 6 bases, and 16 bases had no gene match. The DNA for the CDR3 is TGTGCCAGCAGACCCAACGGGCAGGGACTAGCGGGCGTATACGAGCAGTACTTC. The encoded protein is CASRPNGQGLAGVYEQYF. The variable domain in full, with the rest retrieved from reference TRBV16 and TRBJ2-7, is GEEVAQTPKHLVRGEGQKAKLYCAPIKGHSYVFWYQQVLKNEFKFLISFQNENVFDETGMPKERFSAKCLPNSPCSLEIQATKLEDSAVYFCASRPNGQGLAGVYEQYFGPGTRLTVT.

The V gene is TRBV6-5, the J gene TRBJ1-1; D might be TRBD1 (5 bases). Germline V gene data show CDR1 as MNHEY and CDR2 as SVGAGI. Trimming left V 0 bases short and J 5 bases short, with 16 bases between. This CDR3 has 16 amino acids. In DNA form, the CDR3 reads TGTGCCAGCAGTTACTCGAGACAGAGGAAGGAAACTGAAGCTTTCTTT. Protein: CASSYSRQRKETEAFF.